What follows are 11 T cell receptor beta chains derived from one specimen sequenced in a study of T cells in women clearing cervical HPV infection. Assay used: immunoSEQ multiplex PCR; TCRdb lists only in-frame clones, some missing. Recorded for this sample: around 25,000 clones. Sequencing was done on a sample of blood buffy coat. Receptor source: a woman between 18 and 70 years old with a cervical HPV16 infection that either progressed to CIN3+ or cleared (not recorded which).

Concerning this clone itself: The read terminates 3 residues before the CDR3 end, so the remaining end is supplied by the germline J gene. The chain combines TRBV7-9 with TRBJ2-2; unclear D gene. This CDR3 has 13 amino acids. The germline V gene has CDR1 SEHNR and CDR2 FQNEAQ (reference sequence). Partial CDR3 DNA: TGTGCCAGCAGCTTAGATAACACCATACCG. This encodes CASSLDNTIP. The whole CDR3 sequence reads CASSLDNTIPLFF.

CDR3 in amino acids: CASSLVSPSTYEQYF. CDR3 DNA (partial): TGCGCCAGCAGCTTGGTTAGCCCGTCGACCTACGAG. The genes are TRBV5-1 and TRBJ2-7; D gene unclear. The observed sequence ends 3 residues before the CDR3 terminus, with the missing tail filled in from the germline J gene. From germline, CDR1 is SGHRS and CDR2 YFSETQ. The CDR3 length is 15 residues. V shed 0 bases and J shed 2 bases, with 12 bases lying between them.

For this clone: Mismatch with germline at one junction end may stem from a read error. The read terminates 3 residues before the CDR3 end, so the remaining end is supplied by the germline J gene. The gene calls are TRBV4-2 and TRBJ1-4; 7 nucleotides line up with TRBD1. Germline CDR1 LGHNA, CDR2 YNFKEQ. The CDR3 extends over 17 amino acids. The CDR3 here is CASSQDRDRADNEKLFF. The covered CDR3 bases are TGCGCCAGCAGCCAAGATCGAGACAGGGCAGATAATGAAAAA.

In the case of this clone: The read finishes 3 residues shy of the CDR3 end, and the germline J gene is used to complete it. This sequence joins TRBV7-3 and TRBJ1-2; D ambiguous. Germline-derived CDR1 and CDR2 are SGHTA and FQGTGA. CDR3 size: 13 residues. The part of the CDR3 DNA that was read is TGTGCCAGCAGCTTAACTAGCAGCTACGAC. It encodes CASSLTSSYD. In full, the CDR3 reads CASSLTSSYDYTF.

Points on this clone: The CDR3 is cut off 3 residues early in the read; its end comes from the germline J gene. The chain links TRBV29-1 to TRBJ2-7, with 9 bases matching TRBD1. The length of the CDR3 is 14 residues. V lost 5 bases to trimming and J lost 4 bases; unmatched junction nucleotides: 9. Germline V lookup: CDR1 SQVTM, CDR2 ANQGSEA. The CDR3: CSVKQGASPYEQYF. The DNA read from the CDR3 is TGCAGCGTTAAACAGGGGGCGTCTCCTTACGAG.

CDR3 DNA (partial): TGTGCCAGCTCACCACGGCCACAGCCTAATTCACCC. This encodes CASSPRPQPNSP. The full CDR3 reads CASSPRPQPNSPLHF. The V and J genes are TRBV18 and TRBJ1-6; D unresolved. Read coverage stops 3 residues before the CDR3 terminus; the germline J gene supplies the remainder. In germline, CDR1 is KGHSH, CDR2 LQKENI. The CDR3 extends over 15 amino acids. Trimming pared 1 base from V and 6 bases from J, leaving 10 bases between.

On this clone itself: The read falls 3 residues short of the CDR3 end, and the missing part is taken from the germline J gene. The rearrangement links TRBV18 to TRBJ1-2; the match to TRBD1 covers 10 bases. Germline lookup yields CDR1 KGHSH and CDR2 LQKENI. The CDR3 loop spans 13 amino acids. The CDR3 bases that were read are TGTGCCAGCACCGGGGACAGGGGAGGCGAC. Residues: CASTGDRGGD. The whole CDR3 reads CASTGDRGGDYTF.

Points on this clone: The read ends 3 residues shy of where the CDR3 ends; the end is completed using the germline J gene. V and J are TRBV27 and TRBJ2-7, with 7 bases lining up with TRBD1. The CDR3 consists of 17 residues. Trimming took 4 bases from V and 4 from J; bases not matched to a gene: 16. Germline CDR1 is MNHEY and CDR2 is SMNVEV (reference sequence). CDR3 sequence: CASSSYTPGQLTYEQYF. CDR3 bases read: TGTGCCAGCAGTTCCTACACCCCGGGACAGCTAACTTACGAG.

Remarks on this clone: The read finishes 3 residues shy of the CDR3 end, and the germline J gene is used to complete it. The chain joins TRBV20-1 to TRBJ2-2; 10 nucleotides line up with TRBD2. With V trimmed by 6 bases and J by 7 bases, 8 bases remained unmatched. The CDR3 extends over 14 amino acids. CDR1 and CDR2 from the germline V gene are DFQATT and SNEGSKA (reference sequence). The DNA read from the CDR3 is TGCAGTGCCCATAGCGGGGGGAGAGGCGGGGAG. Its protein product is CSAHSGGRGGE. From start to end, the CDR3 is CSAHSGGRGGELFF.

Note on this clone: The read ends 3 residues shy of where the CDR3 ends; the end is completed using the germline J gene. The chain combines TRBV7-9 with TRBJ1-4, with D possibly matching TRBD1 (5 bases). The CDR3 runs to 15 residues. Germline CDR1 and CDR2: SEHNR and FQNEAQ (reference sequence). This chain's CDR3 is CASSLGGSGANVLFF. Incomplete CDR3 DNA: TGTGCCAGCAGCTTAGGAGGCTCTGGGGCCAACGTA.

Concerning this clone itself: The read comes to an end 3 residues before the CDR3 does, leaving the germline J gene to fill in the end. The rearrangement joins TRBV7-2 to TRBJ2-3; 7 bases match TRBD1. Germline V gives CDR1 SGHTA, CDR2 FQGNSA. There are 13 residues in the CDR3. Trimming took 10 bases from V and 1 from J; bases not matched to a gene: 5. CDR3 amino acids: CATRTGGTDTQYF. Partial CDR3 DNA: TGTGCCACCCGCACAGGGGGCACAGATACG.